The entry that follows covers one T cell receptor beta chain sequence. The sample originates from a study of blood T cell repertoires in COVID-19. Study details: The United States, Italy and Spain were the sources of the acute and convalescent COVID-19 samples. From T cells, B-cell-depleted T cells, or PBMCs came the material, which was cDNA or gDNA.

The CDR3 covers 16 residues. After removal of 4 bases from V and 2 bases from J, the junction contained 8 bases not matched to a gene. Per germline, CDR1 SGHRS and CDR2 YFSETQ. In the study's own analysis: Amplification with reference gene primers provided the estimates of nucleated cell counts. Sequenced by immunoSEQ multiplex PCR; TCRdb stores in-frame clones only, minus some. V, J and clone size are taken as reported in that table, and D and trimming were inferred from the DNA itself. The data show tens of thousands of clones, roughly 86% seen once. The rearrangement uses TRBV5-1 and TRBJ2-3; 9 nucleotides line up with TRBD1. The sample taken for sequencing was peripheral blood. This clonotype was obtained from a woman of 80 years or more in a cohort sampled during active or convalescent COVID-19. The CDR3: CASSEPGQGYTDTQYF. CDR3 DNA sequence: TGCGCCAGCAGCGAACCGGGACAGGGCTACACAGATACGCAGTATTTT.